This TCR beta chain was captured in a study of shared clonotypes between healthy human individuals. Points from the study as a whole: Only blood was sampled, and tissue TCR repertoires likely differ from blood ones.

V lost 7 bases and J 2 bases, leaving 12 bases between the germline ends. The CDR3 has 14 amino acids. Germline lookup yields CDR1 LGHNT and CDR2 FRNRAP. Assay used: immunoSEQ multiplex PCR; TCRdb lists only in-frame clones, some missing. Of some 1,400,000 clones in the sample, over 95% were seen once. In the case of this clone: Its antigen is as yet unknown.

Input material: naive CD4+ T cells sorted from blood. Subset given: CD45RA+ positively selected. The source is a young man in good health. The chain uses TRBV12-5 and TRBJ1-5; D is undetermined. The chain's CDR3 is CASAFLTGNQPQHF. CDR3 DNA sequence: TGTGCTAGTGCCTTTCTAACAGGCAATCAGCCCCAGCATTTT.